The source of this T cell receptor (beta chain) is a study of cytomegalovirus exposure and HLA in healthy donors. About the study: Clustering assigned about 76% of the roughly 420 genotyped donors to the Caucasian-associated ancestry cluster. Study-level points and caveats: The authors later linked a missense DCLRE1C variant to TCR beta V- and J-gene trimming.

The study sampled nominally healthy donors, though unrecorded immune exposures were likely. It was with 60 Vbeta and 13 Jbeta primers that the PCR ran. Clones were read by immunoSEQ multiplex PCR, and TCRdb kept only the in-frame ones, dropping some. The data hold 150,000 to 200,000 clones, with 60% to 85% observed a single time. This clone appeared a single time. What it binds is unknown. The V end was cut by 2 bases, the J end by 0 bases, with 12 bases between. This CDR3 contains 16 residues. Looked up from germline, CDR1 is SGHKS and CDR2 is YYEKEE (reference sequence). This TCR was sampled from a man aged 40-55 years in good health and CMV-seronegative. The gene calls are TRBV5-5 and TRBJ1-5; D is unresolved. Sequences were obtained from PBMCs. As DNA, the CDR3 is TGTGCCAGCAGCTTTCGGGTTTTAGGTAGCAATCAGCCCCAGCATTTT. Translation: CASSFRVLGSNQPQHF. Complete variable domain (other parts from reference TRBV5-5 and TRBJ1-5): DAGVTQSPTHLIKTRGQQVTLRCSPISGHKSVSWYQQVLGQGPQFIFQYYEKEERGRGNFPDRFSARQFPNYSSELNVNALLLGDSALYLCASSFRVLGSNQPQHFGDGTRLSIL.